The 10 T cell receptor beta chains presented below share a single source sample, sequenced in a study of blood T cells in healthy people across ages. Sample-barcoded 5' priming and a J-beta primer mix drove a second PCR of roughly 7 to 11 cycles. Using its own MiXCR run on the 5' RACE reads, TCRdb lists one record per CDR3 protein. The data contain 890,000 or so distinct CDR3 sequences, around 62% of them seen just once; the ten biggest clones take up approximately 30%. Material for sequencing was blood. The receptors originated from a man younger than 45 in good health.

This chain uses TRBV7-6 with TRBJ1-5; tentative D call: TRBD1 (6 bases). This CDR3 spans 14 amino acids. V lost 6 bases and J 4 bases, leaving 13 bases between the germline ends. Per the germline V gene, CDR1 is SGHVS and CDR2 is FNYEAQ. CDR3 amino acids: CASRAGGGNQPQHF. In nucleotides, the CDR3 is TGTGCCAGCAGAGCAGGAGGGGGGAATCAGCCCCAGCATTTT.

The J gene is TRBJ2-5, the V gene TRBV11-2; TRBD2 is a possible D gene (6 bases). V lost 5 bases and J lost 1, with 17 bases in between. The CDR3 totals 16 residues. The germline V gene has CDR1 SGHAT and CDR2 FQNNGV. CDR3 region: CASSLLAGSLQETQYF. CDR3 nucleotides: TGTGCCAGCAGCCTCCTGGCGGGGAGTCTCCAAGAGACCCAGTACTTC. The complete variable domain, with remaining parts taken from reference TRBV11-2 and TRBJ2-5, reads EAGVAQSPRYKIIEKRQSVAFWCNPISGHATLYWYQQILGQGPKLLIQFQNNGVVDDSQLPKDRFSAERLKGVDSTLKIQPAKLEDSAVYLCASSLLAGSLQETQYFGPGTRLLVL.

Remarks on this clonotype: A much bigger clone sits one base away, suggesting this may be a read error. V gene TRBV10-3 combines with J gene TRBJ2-3; unclear D gene. V lost 3 bases and J lost 4, with 11 bases in between. The CDR3 has 14 residues. Germline V gives CDR1 ENHRY, CDR2 SYGVKD. The CDR3 reads CAISEQQIADTQYF. CDR3 nucleotide sequence: TGTGCCATCAGTGAACAACAGATCGCAGATACGCAGTATTTT.

The rearrangement uses TRBV7-3 and TRBJ2-3, with D perhaps given as TRBD1 or TRBD2 (5 bases each). V was clipped by 5 bases and J by 4 bases, with 16 bases between them. This CDR3 has 15 residues. Germline V gives CDR1 SGHTA, CDR2 FQGTGA. The DNA for the CDR3 is TGTGCCAGCAGCCGTTCCCTTCGAGGGGCAGATACGCAGTATTTT. Its translation is CASSRSLRGADTQYF. Full variable domain (rest looked up from reference TRBV7-3 and TRBJ2-3): GAGVSQTPSNKVTEKGKYVELRCDPISGHTALYWYRQSLGQGPEFLIYFQGTGAADDSGLPNDRFFAVRPEGSVSTLKIQRTERGDSAVYLCASSRSLRGADTQYFGPGTRLTVL.

V usage is TRBV20-1 and J usage is TRBJ2-1; TRBD2 aligns across 11 bases. The CDR3 covers 14 residues. V was clipped by 5 bases and J by 5 bases; unmatched bases: 5. Germline V lookup: CDR1 DFQATT, CDR2 SNEGSKA (reference sequence). The CDR3 loop reads CSADTSGGNNEQFF. DNA for the CDR3: TGCAGTGCTGACACTAGCGGGGGTAACAATGAGCAGTTCTTC.

The V and J genes are TRBV5-1 and TRBJ2-3; D is ambiguous. The CDR3 contains 14 residues. Between the trimmed V and J ends, which lost 4 bases and 4 bases, there was a span of 13 bases. Germline CDR1 and CDR2: SGHRS and YFSETQ. The CDR3 DNA sequence: TGCGCCAGCAGCCTGAGTGAGCTAGCAGATACGCAGTATTTT. Encoded protein: CASSLSELADTQYF.

The chain is built from TRBV20-1 and TRBJ2-3; D gene ambiguous. V lost 5 bases, J lost 1 base, and 22 bases lay in between. This CDR3 comprises 17 residues. Germline loops: CDR1 DFQATT, CDR2 SNEGSKA (reference sequence). The CDR3 DNA follows: TGCAGTGCTTCCCCCACCCCGCGTTCACTCGGCACAGATACGCAGTATTTT. Protein sequence: CSASPTPRSLGTDTQYF.

This clonotype was detected only a few times. The J gene is TRBJ2-3, the V gene TRBV11-2, with 9 bases aligning to TRBD2. V shed 3 bases, J shed 2 bases, and the junction held 9 bases outside the gene matches. Germline CDR1 and CDR2: SGHAT and FQNNGV. The CDR3 is made up of 17 amino acids. This CDR3 is CASSFPRGGVTTDTQYF. In DNA, the CDR3 is TGTGCCAGCAGCTTCCCTCGCGGGGGGGTAACCACAGATACGCAGTATTTT.

The chain is built from TRBV6-5 and TRBJ2-1, with D uncertain. CDR3 length: 13 residues. The V end lost 0 bases, the J end lost 9 bases, and 9 bases lay between the germline ends. Germline lookup yields CDR1 MNHEY and CDR2 SVGAGI. CDR3 protein: CASSYSVLGEQFF. CDR3 DNA: TGTGCCAGCAGTTACTCAGTCTTGGGTGAGCAGTTCTTC.

The rearrangement links TRBV7-2 to TRBJ2-3; the match to TRBD1 covers 10 bases. This CDR3 region has 15 residues. V shed 2 bases, J shed 4 bases, and the junction held 3 bases outside the gene matches. Germline V gives CDR1 SGHTA, CDR2 FQGNSA. The CDR3 region has the DNA TGTGCCAGCAGCTTAAGGGACAGGGGACCAGATACGCAGTATTTT. Its translation: CASSLRDRGPDTQYF.